This is a list of T cell receptor beta chains from one sample in a study of blood T cell repertoires in COVID-19. Produced via immunoSEQ multiplex PCR; TCRdb's table is partial and in-frame only. The sample gives 200,000 to 250,000 clones, 70% to 90% of which show up once; over 3% is in the top ten. The specimen sequenced was PBMCs or T cells enriched from blood (not recorded which). The origin of the receptors is a middle-aged woman with acute COVID-19. Each CDR3 is given with its conserved first and last residue. The D gene is left open where the match is weak. Expanded clones are given a class, and other clones once, few, many or no size at all.

TRBV19	-	TRBJ2-2	-	TGTGCCAGTAGTATTCTACAGGGCACCGGGGAGCTGTTTTTT	CASSILQGTGELFF
TRBV5-1	TRBD1	TRBJ1-3	-	TGCGCCAGCAGTAGGGGGCTAACAGGAAACACCATATATTTT	CASSRGLTGNTIYF
TRBV2	TRBD2	TRBJ2-3	-	TGTGCCAGCAGTAGGCTAGCGGGGAGAACGCAGTATTTT	CASSRLAGRTQYF
TRBV7-2	TRBD2	TRBJ2-5	-	TGTGCCAGCAGCTTTTGGACTAGCGGGGGAGAGACCCAGTACTTC	CASSFWTSGGETQYF
TRBV3-1/TRBV3-2	TRBD1	TRBJ1-4	-	TGTGCCAGCAGCCGTTTGACAGGGGGCACTGAAAAACTGTTTTTT	CASSRLTGGTEKLFF
TRBV6-5	-	TRBJ2-7	once	TGTGCCACCAGAGACAGGGGAGGGTCCTACGAGCAGTACTTC	CATRDRGGSYEQYF
TRBV4-1	-	TRBJ1-2	once	TGCGCCAGCAGCCAAGAGCGAGGGTCTAACTATGGCTACACCTTC	CASSQERGSNYGYTF
TRBV2	-	TRBJ1-2	once	TGTGCCAGCAGTCTCGCGAGGGGGGGCGAGTATGGCTACACCTTC	CASSLARGGEYGYTF
TRBV5-1	-	TRBJ1-3	-	TGCGCCAGCAGTCAGGACGGGAGCGGAAACACCATATATTTT	CASSQDGSGNTIYF
TRBV2	-	TRBJ2-1	-	TGTGCCAGCAGTGATATTGCAGGACGAGGGCTAGCCTACAATGAGCAGTTCTTC	CASSDIAGRGLAYNEQFF
TRBV14	TRBD1	TRBJ2-7	-	TGTGCCAGCAGCGCGCTCCCGGGACAGGTAGCCTACGAGCAGTACTTC	CASSALPGQVAYEQYF
TRBV5-4	TRBD1	TRBJ1-1	few	TGTGCCAGCAGCTTGGGGACAGGGGGCACTGAAGCTTTCTTT	CASSLGTGGTEAFF
TRBV15	-	TRBJ1-2	-	TGTGCCACCAGCAGAGACAGGGGAAGTGGCTACACCTTC	CATSRDRGSGYTF
TRBV2	-	TRBJ2-7	-	TGTGCCAGCAGTGTCGCCGGTTACGAGCAGTACTTC	CASSVAGYEQYF
TRBV15	-	TRBJ1-2	-	TGTGCCACCAGCAGAGATTTAGGGGTAGGCTTATATGGCTACACCTTC	CATSRDLGVGLYGYTF
TRBV24-1	TRBD2	TRBJ2-1	-	TGTGCCACCAGTGATTTTACAGCGGGGCACTACAATGAGCAGTTCTTC	CATSDFTAGHYNEQFF
TRBV30	-	TRBJ2-1	-	TGTGCCTGGAGAGGGGACTCTCACCCCTACAATGAGCAGTTCTTC	CAWRGDSHPYNEQFF
TRBV9	-	TRBJ2-2	-	TGTGCCAGCAGCGTACGCCCCTTGTCAGGGGTGACCGGGGAGCTGTTTTTT	CASSVRPLSGVTGELFF
TRBV7-2	TRBD2	TRBJ2-1	-	TGTGCCAGCAGCCGCACCTTAGCGGGGGGGCCCGGTGAGCAGTTCTTC	CASSRTLAGGPGEQFF
TRBV3-1/TRBV3-2	-	TRBJ1-1	-	TGTGCCAGCAGCCGGACAATCCAGGGAACTGAAGCTTTCTTT	CASSRTIQGTEAFF
TRBV24-1	-	TRBJ1-5	few	TGTGCCGTAGGGAGAAATCAGCCCCAGCATTTT	CAVGRNQPQHF
TRBV7-9	-	TRBJ2-5	-	TGTGCCAGCAGCTTAGAACCCAGGGGTACCCAGTACTTC	CASSLEPRGTQYF
TRBV19	-	TRBJ2-1	-	TGTGCCAGTAGTATAGTGTCGCAGAATGAGCAGTTCTTC	CASSIVSQNEQFF
TRBV6-5	-	TRBJ1-2	-	TGTGCCAGCAGGCACGGGGTGTTTAGGGGCTACACCTTC	CASRHGVFRGYTF
TRBV7-6	-	TRBJ1-2	-	TGTGCCAGCAGCTTAGTGTGGGGGGTTGCTAACTATGGCTACACCTTC	CASSLVWGVANYGYTF
TRBV19	-	TRBJ1-2	-	TGTGCCAGTAGTAGGGGCGACAGGTCCTATGGCTACACCTTC	CASSRGDRSYGYTF
TRBV28	-	TRBJ2-2	once	TGTGCCAGCGCCCTTTTTCACGGGAACTCCGGGGAGCTGTTTTTT	CASALFHGNSGELFF
TRBV10-3	-	TRBJ1-1	-	TGTGCCATCAGTCCCCGGGGTTATGACACTGAAGCTTTCTTT	CAISPRGYDTEAFF
TRBV5-1	-	TRBJ2-7	-	TGCGCCAGCAGCTTGGCCGGAGCAGGGGTTGGCGAGCAGTACTTC	CASSLAGAGVGEQYF
TRBV6-1	-	TRBJ1-1	-	TGTGCCAGCAGTTCCCGGGGAGACACTGAAGCTTTCTTT	CASSSRGDTEAFF
TRBV2	TRBD1	TRBJ1-3	-	TGTGCCAGCAGAGGGACAGGAGGCTCTGGAAACACCATATATTTT	CASRGTGGSGNTIYF
TRBV3-1/TRBV3-2	-	TRBJ1-5	-	TGTGCCAGCAGCCAAGGGGCTCTCGGTCAGCCCCAGCATTTT	CASSQGALGQPQHF
TRBV5-5	-	TRBJ2-1	-	TGTGCCAGCAGTCGGGTTGACTTGCCGGGAAATGAGCAGTTCTTC	CASSRVDLPGNEQFF
TRBV7-8	TRBD1	TRBJ1-1	-	TGTGCCAGCAACAAGCTGGCAGGGGGTCGTGGGAACACTGAAGCTTTCTTT	CASNKLAGGRGNTEAFF
TRBV30	TRBD1	TRBJ1-1	-	TGTGCCGGCCGGGGACAGAAAGCTTTCTTT	CAGRGQKAFF
TRBV6-5	-	TRBJ1-5	-	TGTGCCAGCACCCCCCTATTGGTTGTCAATCAGCCCCAGCATTTT	CASTPLLVVNQPQHF
TRBV5-1	TRBD1	TRBJ2-4	once	TGCGCCAGCAGTGAGGGGGCGGCCAAAAACATTCAGTACTTC	CASSEGAAKNIQYF
TRBV5-6	-	TRBJ2-3	-	TGTGCCAGCAGCTTTAACACAGATACGCAGTATTTT	CASSFNTDTQYF
TRBV29-1	TRBD1	TRBJ1-2	-	TGCAGCGTTGTACGGCAGGGGGCTGGAGGCTACACCTTC	CSVVRQGAGGYTF
TRBV25-1	TRBD2	TRBJ2-1	-	TGTGCCAGCAGTATCGGGACTAGCGGGGGATATGAGCAGTTCTTC	CASSIGTSGGYEQFF
TRBV6-4	TRBD2	TRBJ2-3	-	TGTGCCAGCAGTCGCGGGGGGCTGGACACAGATACGCAGTATTTT	CASSRGGLDTDTQYF
TRBV7-3	-	TRBJ2-3	-	TGTGCCAGCAGCTTAGGTAGCTGGGTTCCTGTAGATACGCAGTATTTT	CASSLGSWVPVDTQYF
TRBV2	-	TRBJ1-5	once	TGTGCCAGCAGTGAAACCCAGGTTGTCAATCAGCCCCAGCATTTT	CASSETQVVNQPQHF
TRBV6-5	TRBD1	TRBJ1-1	-	TGTGCCAGCAGTAAAACAGGGGACACGGGGACTGAAGCTTTCTTT	CASSKTGDTGTEAFF
TRBV11-2	TRBD2	TRBJ2-4	-	TGTGCCAGCAGCCCGGGGAGACTAGCGGGGGACCACATTCAGTACTTC	CASSPGRLAGDHIQYF
TRBV19	TRBD1	TRBJ1-1	-	TGTGCCAGTAGTAGCGACAGGGCTACTGAAGCTTTCTTT	CASSSDRATEAFF
TRBV5-6	-	TRBJ1-2	-	TGTGCCAGCAGCCCGGGGGGCCGGCCGAGTGGCTACACCTTC	CASSPGGRPSGYTF
TRBV4-2	-	TRBJ1-5	-	TGTGCCAGCAGCCAAGAGGAAGGGGGTAATCAGCCCCAGCATTTT	CASSQEEGGNQPQHF
TRBV7-9	TRBD1	TRBJ1-5	-	TGTGCCAGCAGTCCTGGACAGGGACTATGGCAGCCCCAGCATTTT	CASSPGQGLWQPQHF
TRBV9	-	TRBJ1-5	-	TGTGCCAGCAGCGTAGACCCGGGAGCAAATCAGCCCCAGCATTTT	CASSVDPGANQPQHF
TRBV29-1	TRBD1	TRBJ2-1	-	TGCAGCGCAGCGACCGCCGGGACAGGGGTTTACGATGAGCAGTTCTTC	CSAATAGTGVYDEQFF
TRBV15	-	TRBJ1-1	-	TGTGCCACCAGCATTAGAGGGAGGGTAGGAAACACTGAAGCTTTCTTT	CATSIRGRVGNTEAFF
TRBV5-4	TRBD2	TRBJ2-1	-	TGTGCCAGCAGCGATAGCGGGGCTCGAAATGAGCAGTTCTTC	CASSDSGARNEQFF
TRBV28	-	TRBJ2-7	-	TGTGCCAGCTGTCAGGGCCTCTACGAGCAGTACTTC	CASCQGLYEQYF
TRBV5-4	TRBD1	TRBJ1-2	-	TGTGCCAGCAGCTTGGGGGGACAGGGATACTATGGCTACACCTTC	CASSLGGQGYYGYTF
TRBV15	-	TRBJ1-1	-	TGTGCCACCAGCGGACACCGGGCCCCGGGCACTGAAGCTTTCTTT	CATSGHRAPGTEAFF
TRBV16	-	TRBJ2-3	-	TGTGCCAGCAGCCCGCGGGGCGGGGATACGCAGTATTTT	CASSPRGGDTQYF
TRBV5-6	-	TRBJ1-4	-	TGTGCCAGCAGCTTCGCCCTTCGAGCAACTAATGAAAAACTGTTTTTT	CASSFALRATNEKLFF
TRBV5-1	-	TRBJ1-1	-	TGCGCCAGCAGCTTGGCCGGACAGCCCACTGAAGCTTTCTTT	CASSLAGQPTEAFF